This paragraph covers one TCR beta chain sequence. Clones were sequenced by immunoSEQ multiplex PCR, and TCRdb holds only the in-frame ones, with some missing. The sample yields under 150,000 clones, more than 75% seen once. This sample is part of a study of control samples from healthy donors and cancer patients. V lost 1 base and J lost 0, with 10 bases in between. The length of the CDR3 is 16 residues. In germline, CDR1 is SGHTA, CDR2 FQGNSA. The chain recombines TRBV7-2 with TRBJ2-4, with no clear D. The receptor comes from a woman between 70 and 85 years old in good health. Sequencing was carried out using blood. The CDR3 sequence is CASSLGPLAAKNIQYF. The CDR3 nucleotides are TGTGCCAGCAGCTTAGGTCCCCTGGCAGCCAAAAACATTCAGTACTTC.